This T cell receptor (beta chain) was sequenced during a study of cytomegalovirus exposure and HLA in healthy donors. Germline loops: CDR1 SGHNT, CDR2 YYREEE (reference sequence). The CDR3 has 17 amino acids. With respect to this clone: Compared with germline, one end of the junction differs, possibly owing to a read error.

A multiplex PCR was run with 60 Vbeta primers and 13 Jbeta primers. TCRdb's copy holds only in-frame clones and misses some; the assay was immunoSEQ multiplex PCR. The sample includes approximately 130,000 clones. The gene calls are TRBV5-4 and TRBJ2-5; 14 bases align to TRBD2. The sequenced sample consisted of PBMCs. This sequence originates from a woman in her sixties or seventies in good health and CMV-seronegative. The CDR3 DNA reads TGTGCCAGCAGCTTTTCGGGACTAGCGGGGGCTAAAGAGTCCCAGTACTTC. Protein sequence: CASSFSGLAGAKESQYF. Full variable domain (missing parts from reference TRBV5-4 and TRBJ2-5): ETGVTQSPTHLIKTRGQQVTLRCSSQSGHNTVSWYQQALGQGPQFIFQYYREEENGRGNFPPRFSGLQFPNYSSELNVNALELDDSALYLCASSFSGLAGAKESQYFGPGTRLLVL.